The source of this T cell receptor (beta chain) is a study of blood T cell repertoires in COVID-19. In the study overall: Donors in the United States, Italy and Spain gave samples during acute or convalescent COVID-19. The cDNA or gDNA used as material had been derived from T cells, B-cell-depleted T cells, or PBMCs.

The CDR3 extends over 15 amino acids. CDR1 and CDR2 (germline): KGHDR, SFDVKD. J gave up 1 base and V 5 bases, and 2 bases lay outside the gene matches. In the authors' workflow: How many nucleated cells were present was estimated from reference gene primer amplification. Clones were read by immunoSEQ multiplex PCR, and TCRdb kept only the in-frame ones, dropping some. The V and J calls and the clone size are those of that table, but D and trimming were determined from the DNA. The table has around 40,000 clones, 90% to 95% seen once. The chain couples TRBV24-1 to TRBJ2-5; TRBD2 matches at 11 bases. The TCR sequence derives from a woman aged 25 to 39 in a cohort sampled during active COVID-19. The sample consisted of peripheral blood. The DNA for the CDR3 is TGTGCCACCAGTGTCGGGACTAGCGGCCAAGAGACCCAGTACTTC. Protein: CATSVGTSGQETQYF.